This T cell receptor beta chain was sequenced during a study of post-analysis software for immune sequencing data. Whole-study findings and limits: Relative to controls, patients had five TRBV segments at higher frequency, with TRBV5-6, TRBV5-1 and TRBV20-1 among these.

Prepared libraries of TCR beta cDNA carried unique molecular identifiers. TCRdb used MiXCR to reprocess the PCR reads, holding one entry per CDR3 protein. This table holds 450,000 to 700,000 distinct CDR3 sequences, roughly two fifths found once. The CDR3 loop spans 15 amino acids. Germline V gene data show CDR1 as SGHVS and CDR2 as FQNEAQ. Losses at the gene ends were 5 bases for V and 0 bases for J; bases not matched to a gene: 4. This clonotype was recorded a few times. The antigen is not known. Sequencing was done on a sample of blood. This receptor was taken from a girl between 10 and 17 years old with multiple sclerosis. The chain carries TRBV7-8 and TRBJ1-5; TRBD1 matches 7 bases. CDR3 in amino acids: CASSSDRVSNQPQHF. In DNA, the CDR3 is TGTGCCAGCAGCAGCGACAGGGTTAGCAATCAGCCCCAGCATTTT.